This T cell receptor beta chain was recovered during a study of blood T cell repertoires in COVID-19. About the study: Researchers got acute and convalescent COVID-19 samples from the United States, Italy and Spain. Sample material is recorded as cDNA or gDNA derived from T cells, B-cell-depleted T cells, or PBMCs.

Authors' processing steps: Counts of nucleated cells, estimated from reference gene primer amplification, were obtained. Measured with immunoSEQ multiplex PCR; TCRdb has only the in-frame clones, and not every one. The V and J calls and clone size are taken from that table; D and trimming were inferred from the DNA. The table has about 140,000 clones, 87% seen once. This CDR3 has 13 amino acids. V lost 3 bases to trimming and J lost 6 bases, with 11 bases between them. Germline V gene lookup returns CDR1 MNHEY and CDR2 SMNVEV (reference sequence). Sequences were obtained from peripheral blood. The TCR comes from a human donor in a cohort sampled during active COVID-19. The chain employs TRBV27 and TRBJ1-1; D gene uncertain. The CDR3 coding sequence is TGTGCCAGCAGTTTCCGGGGTGCTGCTGAAGCTTTCTTT. Translation: CASSFRGAAEAFF.